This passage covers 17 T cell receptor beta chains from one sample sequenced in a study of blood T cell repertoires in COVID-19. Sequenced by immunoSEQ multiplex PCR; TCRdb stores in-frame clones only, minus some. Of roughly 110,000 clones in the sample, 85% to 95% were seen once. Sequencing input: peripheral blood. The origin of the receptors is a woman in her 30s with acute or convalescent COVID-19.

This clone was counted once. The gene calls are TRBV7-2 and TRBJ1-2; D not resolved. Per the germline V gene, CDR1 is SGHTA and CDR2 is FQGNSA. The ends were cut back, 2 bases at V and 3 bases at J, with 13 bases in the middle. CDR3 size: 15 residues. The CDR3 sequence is CASSLIPWSYYGYTF. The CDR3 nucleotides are TGTGCCAGCAGCTTAATCCCGTGGAGTTACTATGGCTACACCTTC.

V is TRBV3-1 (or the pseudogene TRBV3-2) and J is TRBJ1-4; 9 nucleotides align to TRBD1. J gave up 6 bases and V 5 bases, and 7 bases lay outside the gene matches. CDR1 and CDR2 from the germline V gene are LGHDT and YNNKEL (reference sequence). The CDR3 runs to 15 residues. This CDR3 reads CASSSRQGVHEKLFF. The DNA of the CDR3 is TGTGCCAGCAGCAGCCGACAGGGGGTCCATGAAAAACTGTTTTTT.

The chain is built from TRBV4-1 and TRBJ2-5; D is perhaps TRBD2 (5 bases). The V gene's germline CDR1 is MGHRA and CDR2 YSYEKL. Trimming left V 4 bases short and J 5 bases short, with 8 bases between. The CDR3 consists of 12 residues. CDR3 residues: CASSPSGETQYF. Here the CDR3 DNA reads TGCGCCAGCAGCCCCTCGGGGGAGACCCAGTACTTC.

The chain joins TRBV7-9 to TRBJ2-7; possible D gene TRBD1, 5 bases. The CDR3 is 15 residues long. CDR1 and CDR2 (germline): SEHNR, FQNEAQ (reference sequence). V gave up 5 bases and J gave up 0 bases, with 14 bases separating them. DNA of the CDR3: TGTGCCAGCAGCCCCCGATTAGGGGACTCCTACGAGCAGTACTTC. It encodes CASSPRLGDSYEQYF.

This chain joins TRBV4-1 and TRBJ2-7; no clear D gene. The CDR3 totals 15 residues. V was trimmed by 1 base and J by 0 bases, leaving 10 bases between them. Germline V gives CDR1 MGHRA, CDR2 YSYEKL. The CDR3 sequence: CASSQVPGHSYEQYF. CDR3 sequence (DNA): TGCGCCAGCAGCCAAGTCCCGGGTCACTCCTACGAGCAGTACTTC.

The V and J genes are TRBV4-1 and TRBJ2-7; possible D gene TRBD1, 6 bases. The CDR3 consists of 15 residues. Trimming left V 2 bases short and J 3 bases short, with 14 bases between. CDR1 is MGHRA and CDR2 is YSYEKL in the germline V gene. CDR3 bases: TGCGCCAGCAGCCAACCCGACAGGAGAATCTACGAGCAGTACTTC. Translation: CASSQPDRRIYEQYF.

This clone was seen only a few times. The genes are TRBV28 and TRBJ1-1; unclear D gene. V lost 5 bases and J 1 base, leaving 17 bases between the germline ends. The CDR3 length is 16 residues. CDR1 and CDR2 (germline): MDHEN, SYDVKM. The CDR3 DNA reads TGTGCCAGCAGTCCTGCGGAGGGTCAAGGGAACACTGAAGCTTTCTTT. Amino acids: CASSPAEGQGNTEAFF.

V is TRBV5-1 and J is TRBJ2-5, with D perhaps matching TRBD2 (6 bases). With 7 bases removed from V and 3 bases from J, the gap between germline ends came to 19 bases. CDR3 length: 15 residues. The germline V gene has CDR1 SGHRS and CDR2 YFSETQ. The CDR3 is CASSRRRGREETQYF. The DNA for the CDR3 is TGCGCCAGCTCCCGCCGGCGGGGTAGGGAAGAGACCCAGTACTTC.

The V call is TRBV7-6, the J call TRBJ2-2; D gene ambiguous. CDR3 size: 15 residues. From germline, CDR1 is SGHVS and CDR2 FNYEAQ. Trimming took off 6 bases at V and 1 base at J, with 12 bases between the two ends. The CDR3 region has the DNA TGTGCCAGCAGACTTGAGGCACTGAACACCGGGGAGCTGTTTTTT. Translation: CASRLEALNTGELFF.

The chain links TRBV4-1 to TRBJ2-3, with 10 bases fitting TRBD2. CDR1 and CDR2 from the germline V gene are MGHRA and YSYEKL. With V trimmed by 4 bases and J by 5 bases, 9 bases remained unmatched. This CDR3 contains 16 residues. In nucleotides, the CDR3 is TGCGCCAGCAGCCTGAAGCGGGGGGGCGTCATAGATACGCAGTATTTT. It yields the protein CASSLKRGGVIDTQYF.

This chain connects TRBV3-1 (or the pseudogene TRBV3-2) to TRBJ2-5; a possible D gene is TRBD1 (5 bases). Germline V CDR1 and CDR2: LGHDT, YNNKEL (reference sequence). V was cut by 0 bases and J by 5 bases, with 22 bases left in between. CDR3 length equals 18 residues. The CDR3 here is CASSQDWGVAYPTETQYF. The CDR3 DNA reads TGTGCCAGCAGCCAAGATTGGGGCGTAGCCTACCCGACGGAGACCCAGTACTTC.

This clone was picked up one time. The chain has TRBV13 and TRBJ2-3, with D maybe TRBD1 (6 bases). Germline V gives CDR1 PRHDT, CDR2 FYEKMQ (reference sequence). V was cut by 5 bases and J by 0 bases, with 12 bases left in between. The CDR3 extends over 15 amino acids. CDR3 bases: TGTGCCAGCAGCCCTGAGGGGGACAGCACAGATACGCAGTATTTT. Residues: CASSPEGDSTDTQYF.

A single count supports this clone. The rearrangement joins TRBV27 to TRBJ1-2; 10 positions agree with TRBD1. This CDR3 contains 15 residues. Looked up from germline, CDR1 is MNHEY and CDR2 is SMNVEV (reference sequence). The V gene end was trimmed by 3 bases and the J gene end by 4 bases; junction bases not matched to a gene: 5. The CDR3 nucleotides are TGTGCCAGCAGTTTCCTCCGGACAGGGGGCTATGGCTACACCTTC. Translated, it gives CASSFLRTGGYGYTF.

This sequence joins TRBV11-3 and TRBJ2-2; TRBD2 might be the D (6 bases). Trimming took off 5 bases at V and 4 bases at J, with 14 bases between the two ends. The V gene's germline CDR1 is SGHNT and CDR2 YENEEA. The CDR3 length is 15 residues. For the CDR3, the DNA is TGTGCCAGCAGCCCCAAAAGGGGAGGCACCGGGGAGCTGTTTTTT. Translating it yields CASSPKRGGTGELFF.

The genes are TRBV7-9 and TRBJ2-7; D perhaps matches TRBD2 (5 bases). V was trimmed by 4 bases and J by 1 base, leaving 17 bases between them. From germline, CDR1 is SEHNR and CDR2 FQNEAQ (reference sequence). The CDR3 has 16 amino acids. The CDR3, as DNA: TGTGCCAGCAGCTCCAGTGGAGGACGGGTGTCCTACGAGCAGTACTTC. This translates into CASSSSGGRVSYEQYF.

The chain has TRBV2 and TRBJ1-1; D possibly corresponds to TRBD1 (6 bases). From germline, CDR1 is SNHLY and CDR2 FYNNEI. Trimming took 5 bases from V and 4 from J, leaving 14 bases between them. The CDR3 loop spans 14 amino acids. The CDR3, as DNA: TGTGCCAGCAGTTCCGAGGGGGGGGTCACTGAAGCTTTCTTT. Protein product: CASSSEGGVTEAFF.

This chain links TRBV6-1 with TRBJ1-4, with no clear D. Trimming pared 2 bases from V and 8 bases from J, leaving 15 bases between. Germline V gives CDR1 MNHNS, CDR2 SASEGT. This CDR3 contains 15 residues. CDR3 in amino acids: CASSENGNMREKLFF. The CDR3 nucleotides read TGTGCCAGCAGTGAAAACGGCAATATGCGGGAAAAACTGTTTTTT.